A single sample gave rise to the 21 T cell receptor beta chains below, sequenced in a study of blood T cell repertoires in COVID-19. Libraries were prepared by immunoSEQ multiplex PCR; TCRdb keeps only in-frame clonotypes and omits some of them. The profile shows under 100,000 clones, approximately 84% of them singletons. Sequenced material: peripheral blood. The source is an elderly man with active or convalescent COVID-19.

This clone was seen many times. The rearrangement uses TRBV3-1 (or the pseudogene TRBV3-2) and TRBJ1-3; D might be TRBD1 (5 bases). Germline loops: CDR1 LGHDT, CDR2 YNNKEL (reference sequence). The germline V and J ends were trimmed by 3 bases and 3 bases, with 15 bases remaining between them. The CDR3 runs to 16 residues. The CDR3 region is CASSQTVLLGGNTIYF. For the CDR3, the DNA is TGTGCCAGCAGCCAGACAGTTTTACTTGGTGGAAACACCATATATTTT.

This clone was picked up a small number of times. The rearrangement joins TRBV18 to TRBJ1-4; tentatively, D is TRBD1 (6 bases). V was shortened by 4 bases and J by 8 bases, with 20 bases between the two germline ends. Germline lookup yields CDR1 KGHSH and CDR2 LQKENI. There are 16 residues in the CDR3. CDR3 nucleotides: TGTGCCAGCTCACTAAACCCCAGGGGCCAGGGGGAAAAACTGTTTTTT. Translated, it gives CASSLNPRGQGEKLFF.

The chain carries TRBV10-2 and TRBJ2-2; 10 bases match TRBD2. The CDR3 is 18 amino acids. With V trimmed by 8 bases and J by 3 bases, 15 bases remained unmatched. Germline CDR1 and CDR2: WSHSY and SAAADI. CDR3 sequence reads: CASGRASGGVSDTGELFF. The CDR3 nucleotides are TGCGCCAGCGGGCGGGCTAGCGGGGGAGTTAGCGACACCGGGGAGCTGTTTTTT.

This chain links TRBV9 with TRBJ2-3; 12 bases map to TRBD2. CDR3 length equals 16 residues. Germline V CDR1 and CDR2: SGDLS, YYNGEE. J was trimmed by 2 bases and V by 2 bases; bases with no gene match: 3. The CDR3 DNA is TGTGCCAGCAGCGTCGCTAGCGGGGGGGCCACAGATACGCAGTATTTT. It yields the protein CASSVASGGATDTQYF.

The chain joins TRBV28 to TRBJ2-2; 7 bases match TRBD1. The CDR3 runs 13 residues. V trimming: 5 bases; J trimming: 4 bases; junction bases outside the gene matches: 1. Looked up from germline, CDR1 is MDHEN and CDR2 is SYDVKM. The CDR3 DNA reads as TGTGCCAGCAGTGACAGGGTCACCGGGGAGCTGTTTTTT. Translation gives CASSDRVTGELFF.

This clone appeared a few times. In DNA form, the CDR3 reads TGCGCCAGCAGCTTACAGGGATCTACTAACTATGGCTACACCTTC. It is translated as CASSLQGSTNYGYTF. The V call is TRBV5-1, the J call TRBJ1-2; TRBD1 might be the D (6 bases). The germline V and J ends were trimmed by 2 bases and 0 bases, with 11 bases remaining between them. The CDR3 is made up of 15 amino acids. Germline V CDR1 and CDR2: SGHRS, YFSETQ.

This clone has only one observation. The DNA of the CDR3 is TGTGCCAGCAGTGAAGTTCAGGGAATCACCGGGGAGCTGTTTTTT. It translates to CASSEVQGITGELFF. V and J are TRBV6-1 and TRBJ2-2, with a tentative D call TRBD1 (5 bases). The CDR3 is 15 residues long. The V gene lost 1 base and the J gene lost 4 bases, with 10 bases spanning the gap. Germline assignment: CDR1 MNHNS and CDR2 SASEGT.

This CDR3 reads CASSLGSGSRYTEAFF. The CDR3 DNA is TGTGCCAGCAGCTTAGGGTCAGGGTCGCGATATACTGAAGCTTTCTTT. The chain links TRBV5-6 to TRBJ1-1, with D perhaps TRBD1 (5 bases). Trimming stripped 2 bases from V and 5 bases from J, with 19 bases between. This CDR3 region has 16 residues. The germline V gene encodes CDR1 SGHDT and CDR2 YYEEEE.

This chain's CDR3 is CATRRGTNEKLFF. In DNA, the CDR3 is TGTGCCACCAGAAGGGGAACTAATGAAAAACTGTTTTTT. This rearrangement joins TRBV15 to TRBJ1-4; possibly TRBD1 for D (5 bases). Trimming took off 6 bases at V and 1 base at J, with 6 bases between the two ends. The CDR3 spans 13 residues. Germline lookup yields CDR1 LNHNV and CDR2 YYDKDF (reference sequence).

The chain links TRBV20-1 to TRBJ2-7, with 9 bases lining up with TRBD1. Germline V gives CDR1 DFQATT, CDR2 SNEGSKA (reference sequence). With V trimmed by 3 bases and J by 2 bases, 14 bases remained unmatched. The CDR3 is made up of 17 amino acids. The CDR3, as DNA: TGCAGTGCTAGTCTCGCTGGTGGGACAGGGATTACCTACGAGCAGTACTTC. It is translated as CSASLAGGTGITYEQYF.

The rearrangement links TRBV3-1 (or the pseudogene TRBV3-2) to TRBJ1-1; unclear D gene. CDR1 and CDR2 from the germline V gene are LGHDT and YNNKEL (reference sequence). This CDR3 spans 13 amino acids. Deletions cut 1 base from V and 1 base from J, with 4 bases between. CDR3 sequence: CASSQVRNTEAFF. CDR3 DNA: TGTGCCAGCAGCCAAGTTAGGAACACTGAAGCTTTCTTT.

This clone was observed a handful of times. This chain links TRBV5-1 with TRBJ2-3, with 10 bases identical to TRBD1. V was clipped by 0 bases and J by 5 bases; unmatched bases: 6. CDR1 is SGHRS, CDR2 YFSETQ, per germline. The CDR3 covers 16 residues. CDR3 protein: CASSLDRQGAKDTQYF. Written as DNA, the CDR3 is TGCGCCAGCAGCTTGGACCGACAGGGGGCTAAAGATACGCAGTATTTT.

The genes are TRBV10-3 and TRBJ2-5, with 8 bases aligning to TRBD2. Trimming at V came to 8 bases and at J to 4 bases, leaving 9 bases not matched to a gene. The CDR3 is made up of 14 amino acids. Germline lookup yields CDR1 ENHRY and CDR2 SYGVKD. The CDR3 region has the DNA TGTGCCATCGCCACCAATAGCGGGGTAGAGACCCAGTACTTC. The encoded protein is CAIATNSGVETQYF.

Concerning this clone itself: Other DNA sequences in the same sample also yield this CDR3. The chain carries TRBV19 and TRBJ1-1, with D possibly being TRBD1 (5 bases). This CDR3 has 14 residues. V was shortened by 1 base and J by 5 bases, with 11 bases between the two germline ends. Germline lookup yields CDR1 LNHDA and CDR2 SQIVND (reference sequence). The CDR3 protein is CASSIGPGGTEAFF. Written as DNA, the CDR3 is TGTGCCAGTAGTATAGGACCCGGGGGGACTGAAGCTTTCTTT.

This chain joins TRBV9 and TRBJ2-2; possible D gene TRBD2, 6 bases. The CDR3 spans 15 residues. The germline gives CDR1 SGDLS, CDR2 YYNGEE. The germline V and J ends were trimmed by 4 bases and 1 base, with 11 bases remaining between them. The CDR3 DNA is TGTGCCAGCAGCCCGGGACTGAGGAACACCGGGGAGCTGTTTTTT. Amino acid sequence: CASSPGLRNTGELFF.

This clone was found once. Additional DNA sequences in this sample encode the identical CDR3. V gene TRBV12-5 combines with J gene TRBJ2-2; D is perhaps TRBD2 (6 bases). The CDR3 consists of 16 residues. V was clipped by 1 base and J by 5 bases, with 14 bases between them. Germline V gene data show CDR1 as LGHNT and CDR2 as FRNRAP. CDR3 DNA sequence: TGTGCTAGTGGTTTGGCGATGGGGGGTCGTACCGGGGAGCTGTTTTTT. It encodes CASGLAMGGRTGELFF.

This clone was picked up a small number of times. CDR3 bases: TGTGCCAGTAGTTCGGGGGACAGCTTTCCTGAGCAGTTCTTC. It codes for CASSSGDSFPEQFF. The rearrangement uses TRBV19 and TRBJ2-1, with D tentatively TRBD1 (7 bases). The CDR3 consists of 14 residues. Germline V gene sequence: CDR1 LNHDA, CDR2 SQIVND (reference sequence). V was trimmed by 5 bases and J by 9 bases, leaving 17 bases between them.

The rearrangement uses TRBV19 and TRBJ1-5; TRBD1 aligns across 7 bases. The CDR3 length is 15 residues. Germline values: CDR1 LNHDA, CDR2 SQIVND (reference sequence). V was clipped by 1 base and J by 6 bases; unmatched bases: 6. The CDR3 coding sequence is TGTGCCAGTAGTATAGGTGGAGGGGGCGTTCAGCCCCAGCATTTT. Translated, it gives CASSIGGGGVQPQHF.

The V call is TRBV5-1, the J call TRBJ2-1; TRBD2 agrees at 8 bases. Losses at the gene ends were 4 bases for V and 9 bases for J; bases not matched to a gene: 15. The CDR3 loop spans 16 amino acids. In germline, CDR1 is SGHRS, CDR2 YFSETQ. CDR3 nucleotide sequence: TGCGCCAGCAGCCCCCTGCCCGGGGGGGCTTATGGTGAGCAGTTCTTC. Its protein product is CASSPLPGGAYGEQFF.

V gene TRBV4-3 combines with J gene TRBJ1-2; the D gene is possibly TRBD1 (6 bases). The germline CDR1 and CDR2 sequences are LGHNA and YSLEER. The CDR3 loop spans 14 amino acids. V dropped 0 bases and J dropped 5 bases, with 10 bases sitting between them. CDR3 protein: CASSQDSGDYGYTF. In nucleotides, the CDR3 is TGCGCCAGCAGCCAAGATTCAGGGGATTATGGCTACACCTTC.

A single count supports this clone. This chain joins TRBV18 and TRBJ1-3; D gene unclear. Germline V lookup: CDR1 KGHSH, CDR2 LQKENI. Trimming removed 0 bases from V and 0 bases from J, with 6 bases in between. This CDR3 is 15 amino acids long. The CDR3 sequence is CASSPPSPSGNTIYF. The CDR3 bases are TGTGCCAGCTCACCACCTTCTCCCTCTGGAAACACCATATATTTT.